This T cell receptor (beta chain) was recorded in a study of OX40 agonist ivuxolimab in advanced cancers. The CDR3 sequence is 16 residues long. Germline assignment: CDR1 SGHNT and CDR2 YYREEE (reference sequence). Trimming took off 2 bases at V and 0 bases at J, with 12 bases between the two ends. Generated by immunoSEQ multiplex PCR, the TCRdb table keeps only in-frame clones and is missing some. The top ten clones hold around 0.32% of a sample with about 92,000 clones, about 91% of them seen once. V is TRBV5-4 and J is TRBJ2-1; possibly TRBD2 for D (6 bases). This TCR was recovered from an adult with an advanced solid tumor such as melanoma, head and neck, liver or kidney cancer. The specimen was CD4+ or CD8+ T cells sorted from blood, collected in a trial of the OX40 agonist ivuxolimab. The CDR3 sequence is CASSFGGLSSYNEQFF. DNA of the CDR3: TGTGCCAGCAGCTTTGGGGGACTTAGCTCCTACAATGAGCAGTTCTTC. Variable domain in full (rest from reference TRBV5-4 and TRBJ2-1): ETGVTQSPTHLIKTRGQQVTLRCSSQSGHNTVSWYQQALGQGPQFIFQYYREEENGRGNFPPRFSGLQFPNYSSELNVNALELDDSALYLCASSFGGLSSYNEQFFGPGTRLTVL.